What follows are 9 T cell receptor beta chains derived from one specimen sequenced in a study of blood T cell repertoires in COVID-19 (dated by TCRdb to the early 2020s). The library relied on the immunoSEQ multiplex PCR assay. TCRdb took this table from immuneACCESS and kept in-frame rearrangements with V and J called. Such tables lack part of the clones; where checked against another copy, unresolved V genes explain under half of the gap, and the rest is unexplained. For this sample there are roughly 40,000 clones; around 85% appear just once. The top ten constitute about 12% of the sample. The sample was peripheral blood. These receptors were taken from a human donor in a cohort sampled during active COVID-19.

The chain links TRBV28 to TRBJ2-7; TRBD1 is a possible D gene (6 bases). The CDR3 length is 14 residues. Germline lookup yields CDR1 MDHEN and CDR2 SYDVKM. The V end was cut by 8 bases, the J end by 5 bases, with 19 bases between. The DNA for the CDR3 is TGTGCCAGCCGGCCCACAGGGTCGGTAAACGAGCAGTACTTC. Protein sequence: CASRPTGSVNEQYF.

The V call is TRBV6-5, the J call TRBJ2-7; D perhaps matches TRBD2 (6 bases). Trimming removed 3 bases at V and 9 bases at J, with 9 bases between. The CDR3 totals 11 residues. Germline CDR1 MNHEY, CDR2 SVGAGI. The CDR3 coding sequence is TGTGCCAGCAGTTATTTGGGGGGGCAGTACTTC. It is translated as CASSYLGGQYF.

The CDR3 DNA follows: TGTGCCAGCAGCTTAAAAGGGGGCTCAGGCTACAATGAGCAGTTCTTC. Translating gives CASSLKGGSGYNEQFF. The genes are TRBV7-3 and TRBJ2-1, with 7 bases aligning to TRBD1. The CDR3 is 16 amino acids. Germline trimming cut 1 base from V and 3 bases from J; bases unmatched to any gene: 6. Germline V lookup: CDR1 SGHTA, CDR2 FQGTGA.

The chain has TRBV2 and TRBJ2-5; TRBD1 matches at 7 bases. Germline CDR1 and CDR2: SNHLY and FYNNEI. This CDR3 comprises 14 residues. The ends lost 6 bases at V and 4 bases at J; junction bases unmatched: 8. The CDR3 sequence is CASRAARGRETQYF. In DNA, the CDR3 is TGTGCCAGCAGGGCCGCCAGGGGGAGAGAGACCCAGTACTTC. The variable domain in full, with the rest retrieved from reference TRBV2 and TRBJ2-5, is EPEVTQTPSHQVTQMGQEVILRCVPISNHLYFYWYRQILGQKVEFLVSFYNNEISEKSEIFDDQFSVERPDGSNFTLKIRSTKLEDSAMYFCASRAARGRETQYFGPGTRLLVL.

By sample fraction, this clone is medium-sized. This chain joins TRBV18 and TRBJ2-3, with 8 bases that match TRBD1. V lost 2 bases and J lost 5; bases outside the gene matches: 12. Germline V CDR1 and CDR2: KGHSH, LQKENI. The CDR3 totals 17 residues. CDR3 residues: CASSPGGTGGTGDTQYF. The CDR3 nucleotides read TGTGCCAGCTCACCAGGGGGGACAGGAGGTACGGGAGATACGCAGTATTTT.

The rearrangement links TRBV19 to TRBJ1-4; D uncertain. The CDR3 runs 18 residues. V lost 6 bases and J 7 bases, leaving 27 bases between the germline ends. Germline CDR1 reads LNHDA; CDR2 reads SQIVND (reference sequence). CDR3 coding DNA: TGTGCCAGTAGCCCACGGGATCGACATCCTCTCCTGGGTGAAAAACTGTTTTTT. This encodes CASSPRDRHPLLGEKLFF.

The table lists this clone with a few counts. The chain employs TRBV28 and TRBJ2-1; D gene unclear. The CDR3 runs 14 residues. Trimming took 3 bases from V and 6 from J, leaving 12 bases between them. CDR1 and CDR2 from the germline V gene are MDHEN and SYDVKM. The CDR3 loop reads CASSFGSMANEQFF. As DNA, the CDR3 is TGTGCCAGCAGTTTTGGCAGTATGGCCAATGAGCAGTTCTTC.

The CDR3 DNA reads TGTGCCAGCAGTTACGTGTCTTCCTATAATTCACCCCTCCACTTT. It codes for CASSYVSSYNSPLHF. This chain joins TRBV6-5 and TRBJ1-6; D not certain. CDR3 length equals 15 residues. V lost 2 bases, J lost 1 base, and 6 bases lay in between. Per germline, CDR1 MNHEY and CDR2 SVGAGI.

The chain links TRBV11-2 to TRBJ1-1; 8 bases are a match to TRBD1. The germline gives CDR1 SGHAT, CDR2 FQNNGV. The CDR3 loop spans 15 amino acids. V lost 3 bases to trimming and J lost 2 bases; unmatched junction nucleotides: 5. CDR3: CASSLTPGGNTEAFF. CDR3 nucleotides: TGTGCCAGCAGCTTGACCCCAGGGGGCAACACTGAAGCTTTCTTT.